These 26 T cell receptor beta chains share one sample of origin, sequenced in a study of blood T cell repertoires in COVID-19. Clones were sequenced by immunoSEQ multiplex PCR, and TCRdb holds only the in-frame ones, with some missing. The table includes around 120,000 clones, approximately 92% detected once. Material for sequencing was peripheral blood. These receptors were collected from an elderly woman with acute or convalescent COVID-19.

The chain joins TRBV5-6 to TRBJ2-7, with D maybe TRBD1 (5 bases). The CDR3 contains 14 residues. V was clipped by 4 bases and J by 6 bases, with 17 bases between them. In germline, CDR1 is SGHDT, CDR2 YYEEEE. The CDR3 coding sequence is TGTGCCAGCAGCGCGCAGGGCCCCTCAGGCGAGCAGTACTTC. Translated: CASSAQGPSGEQYF.

The rearrangement joins TRBV7-2 to TRBJ2-7; 11 bases match TRBD2. CDR3 length equals 16 residues. J lost 3 bases, V lost 5 bases, and 9 bases had no gene match. Germline V gene sequence: CDR1 SGHTA, CDR2 FQGNSA. The DNA for the CDR3 is TGTGCCAGCAGCCCGGGAACTAGCGGGGGTGGCTACGAGCAGTACTTC. It yields the protein CASSPGTSGGGYEQYF.

J is TRBJ1-1 and V is TRBV28; the D gene is possibly TRBD1 (5 bases). Trimming pared 5 bases from V and 3 bases from J, leaving 16 bases between. CDR1 is MDHEN, CDR2 SYDVKM, per germline. The CDR3 has 15 residues. The CDR3 DNA reads TGTGCCAGCAGTCCCCACCAGACAGTTTACACTGAAGCTTTCTTT. Its translation: CASSPHQTVYTEAFF.

V is TRBV5-4 and J is TRBJ2-7; the match to TRBD2 covers 13 bases. The CDR3 loop spans 16 amino acids. Germline V gene sequence: CDR1 SGHNT, CDR2 YYREEE (reference sequence). J gave up 7 bases and V 3 bases, and 10 bases lay outside the gene matches. The CDR3 nucleotides are TGTGCCAGCAGCTCCAAACTAGCGGGGGGGCTTGGGGAGCAGTACTTC. Its protein product is CASSSKLAGGLGEQYF.

The rearrangement uses TRBV11-3 and TRBJ2-3; D ambiguous. The CDR3 is 13 residues long. Per the germline V gene, CDR1 is SGHNT and CDR2 is YENEEA. V was cut by 3 bases and J by 2 bases, with 6 bases left in between. In DNA, the CDR3 is TGTGCCAGCAGCTTGCGAGACACAGATACGCAGTATTTT. Its protein is CASSLRDTDTQYF. The full variable domain, with the rest looked up from reference TRBV11-3 and TRBJ2-3, is EAGVVQSPRYKIIEKKQPVAFWCNPISGHNTLYWYLQNLGQGPELLIRYENEEAVDDSQLPKDRFSAERLKGVDSTLKIQPAELGDSAVYLCASSLRDTDTQYFGPGTRLTVL.

The genes are TRBV9 and TRBJ2-3; D remains ambiguous. V shed 0 bases and J shed 0 bases, with 5 bases lying between them. This CDR3 contains 14 residues. In germline, CDR1 is SGDLS, CDR2 YYNGEE. DNA of the CDR3: TGTGCCAGCAGCGTAGGACTCAGCACAGATACGCAGTATTTT. Residues: CASSVGLSTDTQYF.

The chain is built from TRBV20-1 and TRBJ2-7; maybe TRBD1 (5 bases). With 5 bases removed from V and 6 bases from J, the gap between germline ends came to 11 bases. CDR1 is DFQATT and CDR2 is SNEGSKA in the germline V gene (reference sequence). The CDR3 has 11 amino acids. CDR3 nucleotides: TGCAGTGCTCAATCAGGGTTCGAGCAGTACTTC. It is translated as CSAQSGFEQYF.

This chain connects TRBV27 to TRBJ1-2; tentatively, D is TRBD1 (6 bases). The germline V gene has CDR1 MNHEY and CDR2 SMNVEV (reference sequence). V shed 3 bases and J shed 6 bases, with 11 bases lying between them. This CDR3 region has 13 residues. CDR3 amino acids: CASSFGKGDGYTF. Written as DNA, the CDR3 is TGTGCCAGCAGTTTTGGTAAGGGGGATGGCTACACCTTC.

V gene TRBV12-3 or TRBV12-4 combines with J gene TRBJ1-1; tentatively, D is TRBD1 (6 bases). Between the trimmed V and J ends, which lost 4 bases and 11 bases, there was a span of 11 bases. The CDR3 length is 11 residues. In DNA, the CDR3 is TGTGCCAGCAGTTCCGCGGGGGCGGCTTTCTTT. Its translation is CASSSAGAAFF.

As DNA, the CDR3 is TGTGCCAGCAGCCCTACAGGGTTTGGGGATCAGCCCCAGCATTTT. Translation gives CASSPTGFGDQPQHF. The rearrangement uses TRBV3-1 (or the pseudogene TRBV3-2) and TRBJ1-5; the D gene is possibly TRBD1 (6 bases). The CDR3 runs to 15 residues. The V and J ends lost 4 bases and 5 bases respectively, with 15 bases between them. Germline CDR1 and CDR2: LGHDT and YNNKEL (reference sequence).

The chain combines TRBV24-1 with TRBJ1-2; D not resolved. This CDR3 comprises 13 residues. V lost 3 bases, J lost 2 bases, and 6 bases lay in between. Germline V gives CDR1 KGHDR, CDR2 SFDVKD. The CDR3 DNA is TGTGCCACCAGTGATGGGCAGAACTATGGCTACACCTTC. Translating gives CATSDGQNYGYTF.

This clone was observed a single time. The chain joins TRBV29-1 to TRBJ1-1, with D possibly TRBD1 on 5 matching bases. The CDR3 has 12 amino acids. The V and J ends lost 7 bases and 2 bases respectively, with 11 bases between them. The germline CDR1 and CDR2 sequences are SQVTM and ANQGSEA. The CDR3 nucleotides read TGCAGCGCTCAGACAGTTAACACTGAAGCTTTCTTT. This gives the protein CSAQTVNTEAFF.

This chain links TRBV29-1 with TRBJ2-1; 7 nucleotides agree with TRBD1. V gave up 4 bases and J gave up 4 bases; unmatched junction bases: 7. CDR3 length equals 14 residues. Germline values: CDR1 SQVTM, CDR2 ANQGSEA. Written as DNA, the CDR3 is TGCAGCGTTGTAGGGGACAGCCTATACAATGAGCAGTTCTTC. Translation gives CSVVGDSLYNEQFF.

DNA of the CDR3: TGTGCCACCAGTGATCAGTCAAGGGGAGAGACCCAGTACTTC. It yields the protein CATSDQSRGETQYF. V usage is TRBV24-1 and J usage is TRBJ2-5; maybe TRBD1 (5 bases). The germline CDR1 and CDR2 sequences are KGHDR and SFDVKD. This CDR3 comprises 14 residues. V shed 3 bases and J shed 4 bases, with 11 bases lying between them.

This clone was seen only once. J is TRBJ1-3 and V is TRBV7-8; D ambiguous. Germline loops: CDR1 SGHVS, CDR2 FQNEAQ. This CDR3 contains 14 residues. Trimming pared 5 bases from V and 0 bases from J, leaving 8 bases between. For the CDR3, the DNA is TGTGCCAGCAGCAACACAGTCTCTGGAAACACCATATATTTT. It is translated as CASSNTVSGNTIYF.

The rearrangement links TRBV5-1 to TRBJ2-7; TRBD2 is a possible D gene (6 bases). Germline V gene lookup returns CDR1 SGHRS and CDR2 YFSETQ. Deletions cut 3 bases from V and 2 bases from J, with 15 bases between. The CDR3 runs 15 residues. The DNA for the CDR3 is TGCGCCAGCAGCTCACTGGGGGGTATTCCCTACGAGCAGTACTTC. Amino acid sequence: CASSSLGGIPYEQYF.

V is TRBV9 and J is TRBJ2-1; TRBD1 agrees at 11 bases. The CDR3 contains 14 residues. V trimming: 3 bases; J trimming: 9 bases; junction bases outside the gene matches: 5. Germline CDR1 reads SGDLS; CDR2 reads YYNGEE. CDR3 in amino acids: CASSASGQGGEQFF. DNA of the CDR3: TGTGCCAGCAGCGCCTCGGGACAGGGGGGTGAGCAGTTCTTC.

On this clone itself: Additional DNA sequences in this sample encode the identical CDR3. The chain uses TRBV27 and TRBJ1-6, with D hard to call. The V and J ends lost 3 bases and 10 bases respectively, with 13 bases between them. Germline CDR1 is MNHEY and CDR2 is SMNVEV (reference sequence). This CDR3 is 14 amino acids long. CDR3: CASSFAGNRSPLHF. CDR3 nucleotides: TGTGCCAGCAGTTTCGCAGGAAATCGATCACCCCTCCACTTT.

The J gene is TRBJ1-3, the V gene TRBV30, with TRBD1 as a possible D gene (5 bases). The V gene's germline CDR1 is GTSNPN and CDR2 SVGIG (reference sequence). The length of the CDR3 is 14 residues. V gave up 2 bases and J gave up 0 bases, with 8 bases separating them. DNA of the CDR3: TGTGCCTGGAGTACAGGAGACTCTGGAAACACCATATATTTT. As protein: CAWSTGDSGNTIYF.

CDR3 residues: CASSLREAGNTIYF. The CDR3 nucleotides read TGCGCCAGCAGCTTGCGGGAAGCAGGAAACACCATATATTTT. The chain has TRBV5-1 and TRBJ1-3; D unresolved. The V end was cut by 1 base, the J end by 4 bases, with 9 bases between. The CDR3 is 14 residues long. Germline CDR1 is SGHRS and CDR2 is YFSETQ.

The chain recombines TRBV6-6 with TRBJ2-7, with TRBD1 matching 9 bases. Looked up from germline, CDR1 is MNHNY and CDR2 is SVGAGI (reference sequence). CDR3 length: 14 amino acids. V lost 7 bases and J lost 4; bases outside the gene matches: 8. The CDR3 is CASIMGQGAYEQYF. Here the CDR3 DNA reads TGTGCCAGCATAATGGGACAGGGTGCATACGAGCAGTACTTC.

In DNA form, the CDR3 reads TGTGCCAGCAGCACTAGCGGGGGGGCGGGAGAGACCCAGTACTTC. It yields the protein CASSTSGGAGETQYF. The V and J genes are TRBV3-1 (or the pseudogene TRBV3-2) and TRBJ2-5, with TRBD2 matching 13 bases. Germline V gene lookup returns CDR1 LGHDT and CDR2 YNNKEL (reference sequence). The CDR3 has 15 amino acids. V trimming: 5 bases; J trimming: 4 bases; junction bases outside the gene matches: 4.

The rearrangement uses TRBV2 and TRBJ2-7; a weak D match, TRBD1 (6 bases). The germline V gene encodes CDR1 SNHLY and CDR2 FYNNEI. V dropped 6 bases and J dropped 3 bases, with 12 bases sitting between them. The CDR3 runs 13 residues. The CDR3 sequence: CASRRDTFYEQYF. DNA for the CDR3: TGTGCCAGCAGGAGGGACACCTTCTACGAGCAGTACTTC.

The chain carries TRBV19 and TRBJ1-1, with 7 bases lining up with TRBD1. V lost 7 bases to trimming and J lost 0 bases; unmatched junction nucleotides: 8. Germline V lookup: CDR1 LNHDA, CDR2 SQIVND (reference sequence). This CDR3 is built from 15 residues. CDR3 in amino acids: CASKTGDFMNTEAFF. Written as DNA, the CDR3 is TGTGCCAGTAAAACAGGGGACTTTATGAACACTGAAGCTTTCTTT. Combining the CDR3 with reference TRBV19 and TRBJ1-1 gives the whole variable domain DGGITQSPKYLFRKEGQNVTLSCEQNLNHDAMYWYRQDPGQGLRLIYYSQIVNDFQKGDIAEGYSVSREKKESFPLTVTSAQKNPTAFYLCASKTGDFMNTEAFFGQGTRLTVV.

The chain couples TRBV24-1 to TRBJ2-1, with TRBD2 matching over 11 bases. The CDR3 loop spans 16 amino acids. With 4 bases clipped from V and 9 bases from J, the junction kept 10 bases outside the gene matches. Germline CDR1 KGHDR, CDR2 SFDVKD. The CDR3 DNA sequence: TGTGCCACCAGTGAGCCTAGCGGGGGGAGTTGGGGTGAGCAGTTCTTC. Its protein product is CATSEPSGGSWGEQFF.

V gene TRBV6-5 combines with J gene TRBJ1-1; 8 bases agree with TRBD1. The CDR3 extends over 14 amino acids. Trimming removed 6 bases from V and 0 bases from J; junction bases left unmatched: 3. Germline CDR1 and CDR2: MNHEY and SVGAGI. The CDR3 bases are TGTGCCAGCAGGGACAGGGCGATGAACACTGAAGCTTTCTTT. Translation: CASRDRAMNTEAFF.